This note documents a single T cell receptor beta chain sequence. The antigen remains unidentified. This CDR3 region has 14 residues. V lost 7 bases to trimming and J lost 4 bases; unmatched junction nucleotides: 7. Germline V gene lookup returns CDR1 MNHEY and CDR2 SVGAGI. Sequencing was performed with immunoSEQ multiplex PCR; in TCRdb, only in-frame clones are kept and a portion is missing. Of tens of thousands of clones detected, 85% to 95% appear once; the ten largest clones hold 3% to 3.5%. This specimen comes from a study of T cells after posttransplantation cyclophosphamide. Whole-study results and caveats: Blood and skin or GI T cell repertoires showed limited TRB overlap. Later post-transplant blood repertoires were often dominated by donor CD8+ memory clones.

Peripheral blood was collected from the related graft donor on the marrow donation day. This rearrangement joins TRBV6-5 to TRBJ1-1; 9 bases are shared with TRBD1. The TCR originated in a woman aged 45-60 years in good health and a related stem cell transplant donor. Specimen: PBMCs. The CDR3 is CASIRDRVGTEAFF. CDR3 DNA: TGTGCCAGCATCCGGGACAGGGTGGGCACTGAAGCTTTCTTT.